The 16 T cell receptor beta chains listed next were all sequenced from one sample in a study of T cells in Graves' hyperthyroidism and ophthalmopathy. TCR beta CDR3 sequences were amplified from RNA transcripts. First-round RT-PCR with HTBI primers amplified the TCR CDR3 region. TCRdb reprocessed the multiplex PCR reads via MiXCR and lists one record per CDR3 protein. The repertoire consists of hundreds of thousands of distinct CDR3 sequences, with more than 45% occurring once and the leading ten covering roughly 8.2%. Source material: peripheral blood or thyroid tissue (not recorded which). These receptors all stem from a woman under 30 with Graves' hyperthyroidism.

The rearrangement uses TRBV7-9 and TRBJ1-1, with 7 nucleotides matching TRBD1. J was trimmed by 3 bases and V by 0 bases; bases with no gene match: 1. This CDR3 is 14 amino acids long. From germline, CDR1 is SEHNR and CDR2 FQNEAQ (reference sequence). CDR3 sequence reads: CASSLAGQYTEAFF. The DNA for the CDR3 is TGTGCCAGCAGCTTAGCGGGACAGTACACTGAAGCTTTCTTT. Full variable domain (remainder filled in from reference TRBV7-9 and TRBJ1-1): DTGVSQNPRHKITKRGQNVTFRCDPISEHNRLYWYRQTLGQGPEFLTYFQNEAQLEKSRLLSDRFSAERPKGSFSTLEIQRTEQGDSAMYLCASSLAGQYTEAFFGQGTRLTVV.

In its sample, this clonotype was seen a few times. The chain uses TRBV4-3 and TRBJ1-1; no clear D. Germline CDR1 LGHNA, CDR2 YSLEER. V was cut by 1 base and J by 4 bases, with 7 bases left in between. CDR3 length: 13 amino acids. Here the CDR3 DNA reads TGCGCCAGCAGCCAAGGAGAGATCACTGAAGCTTTCTTT. Residues: CASSQGEITEAFF.

This clonotype has just a few counts. This chain uses TRBV7-2 with TRBJ1-2; 10 nucleotides line up with TRBD1. This CDR3 has 16 residues. The V gene end was trimmed by 5 bases and the J gene end by 3 bases; junction bases not matched to a gene: 9. Germline V CDR1 and CDR2: SGHTA, FQGNSA. Here the CDR3 reads CASSLRPGTGDYGYTF. As DNA, the CDR3 is TGTGCCAGCAGCCTACGTCCCGGGACAGGGGACTATGGCTACACCTTC.

This clonotype was seen more than once but under ten times. The chain recombines TRBV6-5 with TRBJ1-6, with D tentatively TRBD1 (6 bases). Germline values: CDR1 MNHEY, CDR2 SVGAGI. The CDR3 runs 15 residues. Deletions cut 2 bases from V and 10 bases from J, with 15 bases between. The CDR3 bases are TGTGCCAGCAGTTACGGGGGACAACGAGAATCACCCCTCCACTTT. It codes for CASSYGGQRESPLHF.

This clonotype was detected ten times or more. V usage is TRBV7-9 and J usage is TRBJ2-5; 9 bases map to TRBD2. This CDR3 is 13 amino acids long. Germline assignment: CDR1 SEHNR and CDR2 FQNEAQ (reference sequence). With V trimmed by 5 bases and J by 7 bases, 5 bases remained unmatched. The CDR3 nucleotides are TGTGCCAGCAGCCCTAGCGGGGATGGGACCCAGTACTTC. Amino acid sequence: CASSPSGDGTQYF.

Turning to this clonotype: This is likely a read error, given that the CDR3 carries no conserved phenylalanine or tryptophan at its end. The chain links TRBV25-1 to TRBJ1-5, with 10 bases identical to TRBD1. The length of the CDR3 is 17 residues. The V and J ends lost 4 bases and 4 bases, in that order; junction bases with no gene match: 10. Germline assignment: CDR1 MGHDK and CDR2 SYGVNS. The CDR3 is CASSGAPGTGANQPQHL. The DNA for the CDR3 is TGTGCCAGCAGTGGCGCGCCCGGGACAGGGGCAAATCAGCCCCAGCATCTT.

The sample holds many counts of this clonotype. The CDR3 sequence: CASSPRGVYEQYF. The CDR3 DNA reads TGTGCCAGCAGTCCCCGGGGCGTCTACGAGCAGTACTTC. The chain combines TRBV7-2 with TRBJ2-7, with D perhaps being TRBD1 or TRBD2 (5 bases each). CDR1 is SGHTA and CDR2 is FQGNSA in the germline V gene. Trimming cost V 6 bases and J 3 bases, with 12 bases left between them. This CDR3 contains 13 residues.

This clonotype was seen repeatedly, ten times or more. The chain employs TRBV29-1 and TRBJ1-1; D remains ambiguous. The CDR3 covers 13 residues. V was clipped by 8 bases and J by 0 bases, with 13 bases between them. Looked up from germline, CDR1 is SQVTM and CDR2 is ANQGSEA. The CDR3: CSFALTLNTEAFF. CDR3 nucleotides: TGCAGCTTTGCCCTGACCTTGAACACTGAAGCTTTCTTT.

The chain combines TRBV5-1 with TRBJ2-5; tentative D call: TRBD1 (6 bases). The ends were cut back, 0 bases at V and 3 bases at J, with 12 bases in the middle. The CDR3 spans 15 residues. Germline-derived CDR1 and CDR2 are SGHRS and YFSETQ. The CDR3 nucleotides are TGCGCCAGCAGCTTGGGGGGGCGCAGAGAAGAGACCCAGTACTTC. Translated, it gives CASSLGGRREETQYF.

This clonotype was observed a few times. The J gene is TRBJ1-1, the V gene TRBV6-1, with D unclear. Germline V gene sequence: CDR1 MNHNS, CDR2 SASEGT. This CDR3 is 14 amino acids long. Trimming left V 7 bases short and J 4 bases short, with 16 bases between. The CDR3 reads CASNPVTGVTEAFF. Written as DNA, the CDR3 is TGTGCCAGCAACCCTGTAACTGGGGTCACTGAAGCTTTCTTT.

V is TRBV20-1 and J is TRBJ1-6; TRBD1 matches 7 bases. The CDR3 length is 13 residues. Trimming at V came to 6 bases and at J to 7 bases, leaving 6 bases not matched to a gene. CDR1 is DFQATT and CDR2 is SNEGSKA in the germline V gene (reference sequence). The CDR3 DNA reads TGCAGTGCCCCGGGACAGTCGAATTCACCCCTCCACTTT. It codes for CSAPGQSNSPLHF.

The CDR3 here is CASSTGPYSGYTF. The CDR3 DNA sequence: TGTGCCAGTTCGACAGGCCCTTATAGTGGCTACACCTTC. The rearrangement joins TRBV6-1 to TRBJ1-2; TRBD1 is a possible D gene (6 bases). The germline gives CDR1 MNHNS, CDR2 SASEGT. V was shortened by 9 bases and J by 7 bases, with 18 bases between the two germline ends. CDR3 length: 13 residues.

The CDR3 region is CAISESTGSGANVLTF. For the CDR3, the DNA is TGTGCCATCAGTGAGTCCACGGGCTCTGGGGCCAACGTCCTGACTTTC. The chain links TRBV10-3 to TRBJ2-6; D gene uncertain. Trimming took 0 bases from V and 0 from J, leaving 6 bases between them. The CDR3 is 16 residues long. Germline-derived CDR1 and CDR2 are ENHRY and SYGVKD.

This clonotype was seen only once. This chain links TRBV4-2 with TRBJ2-5; D gene unclear. Trimming removed 4 bases at V and 1 base at J, with 10 bases between. Germline V gene data show CDR1 as LGHNA and CDR2 as YNFKEQ. The CDR3 loop spans 14 amino acids. This CDR3 reads CASSPPWLQETQYF. The CDR3 DNA sequence: TGTGCCAGCAGCCCCCCGTGGCTCCAAGAGACCCAGTACTTC.

This clonotype turned up a few times. The chain has TRBV11-2 and TRBJ1-6; D is ambiguous. The CDR3 consists of 17 residues. CDR1 and CDR2 (germline): SGHAT, FQNNGV. The ends were cut back, 0 bases at V and 10 bases at J, with 19 bases in the middle. CDR3 sequence (DNA): TGTGCCAGCAGCTTAGATCTGGGGAGAGGGATGGGATCACCCCTCCACTTT. As protein: CASSLDLGRGMGSPLHF.

This clonotype was seen repeatedly, ten times or more. V gene TRBV15 combines with J gene TRBJ1-5; no clear D gene. CDR3 length: 13 residues. Per germline, CDR1 LNHNV and CDR2 YYDKDF (reference sequence). V was pared by 0 bases and J by 3 bases, with 3 bases between. CDR3 protein: CATSRDPNQPQHF. CDR3 sequence (DNA): TGTGCCACCAGCAGAGATCCCAATCAGCCCCAGCATTTT.